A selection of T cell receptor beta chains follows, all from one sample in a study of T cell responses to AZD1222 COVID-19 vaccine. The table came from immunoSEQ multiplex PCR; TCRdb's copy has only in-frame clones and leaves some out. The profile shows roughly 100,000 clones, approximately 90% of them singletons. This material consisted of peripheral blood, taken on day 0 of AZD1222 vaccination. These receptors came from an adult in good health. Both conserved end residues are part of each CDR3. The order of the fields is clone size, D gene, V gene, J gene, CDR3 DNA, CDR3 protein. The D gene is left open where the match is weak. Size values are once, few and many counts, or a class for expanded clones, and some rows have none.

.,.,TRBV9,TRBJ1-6,TGTGCCAGCAGCGTAGCTGGGGGAGGGTCGATTAATTCACCCCTCCACTTT,CASSVAGGGSINSPLHF
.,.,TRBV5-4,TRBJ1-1,TGTGCCAGCAGGAGGGAACCGAACACTGAAGCTTTCTTT,CASRREPNTEAFF
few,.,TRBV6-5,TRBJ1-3,TGTGCCAGCAGTCTAGGGCTTTTATCTGGAAACACCATATATTTT,CASSLGLLSGNTIYF
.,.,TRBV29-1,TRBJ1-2,TGCAGCGTCGAGTATGGCTACACCTTC,CSVEYGYTF
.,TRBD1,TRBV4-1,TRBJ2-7,TGCGCCAGCAGCCAAGTTTTCAGGGGGCCAGACGAGCAGTACTTC,CASSQVFRGPDEQYF
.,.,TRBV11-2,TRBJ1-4,TGTGCCAGCAGTTCCGACAGGAACACTCCGGAAAAACTGTTTTTT,CASSSDRNTPEKLFF
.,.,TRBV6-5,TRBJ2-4,TGTGCCAGCAGCCCCGACGCCGACATTCAGTACTTC,CASSPDADIQYF
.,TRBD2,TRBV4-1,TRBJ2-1,TGCGCCAGCAGCCAAGGCGGGAGGGGCTCCTACAATGAGCAGTTCTTC,CASSQGGRGSYNEQFF
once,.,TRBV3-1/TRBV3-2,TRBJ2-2,TGTGCCAGCAGCCAAGAAGAGGGCAGCACCGGGGAGCTGTTTTTT,CASSQEEGSTGELFF
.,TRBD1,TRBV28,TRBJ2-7,TGTGCCAGCAGTTTAGCCAGGACAGGCTCCTACGAGCAGTACTTC,CASSLARTGSYEQYF
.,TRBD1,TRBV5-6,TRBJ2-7,TGTGCCAGCAGCTGGGACAGTGAGCAGTACTTC,CASSWDSEQYF
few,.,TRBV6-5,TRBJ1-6,TGTGCCAGCAGACCAGACGGAAATAATTCACCCCTCCACTTT,CASRPDGNNSPLHF
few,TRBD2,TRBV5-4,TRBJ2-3,TGTGCCAGCAGCTTGGGCCCCTTTGCGGGAGGGGACACAGATACGCAGTATTTT,CASSLGPFAGGDTDTQYF
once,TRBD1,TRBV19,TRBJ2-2,TGTGCCAGTAGTATATCCGGGACAGGGGGGAGAACCGGGGAGCTGTTTTTT,CASSISGTGGRTGELFF
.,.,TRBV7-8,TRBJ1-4,TGTGCCAGCAGCTTAGTTTTCGCTACTAATGAAAAACTGTTTTTT,CASSLVFATNEKLFF
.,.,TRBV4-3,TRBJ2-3,TGCGCCAGCAGCCAAGGGGGCTTCACTAGCACAGATACGCAGTATTTT,CASSQGGFTSTDTQYF
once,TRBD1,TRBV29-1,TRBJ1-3,TGCAGCGTCGCAGGACAGGTTGGAAACACCATATATTTT,CSVAGQVGNTIYF
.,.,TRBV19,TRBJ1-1,TGTGCCAGTATTGGGCGGGGAAACACTGAAGCTTTCTTT,CASIGRGNTEAFF
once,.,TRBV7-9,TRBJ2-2,TGTGCCAGCAACCGAGGGCGGGTCGCCGGGGAGCTGTTTTTT,CASNRGRVAGELFF
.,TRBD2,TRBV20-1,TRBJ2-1,TGCAGTGCTAGTTGGAGCGGGAGGGGGTATGAGCAGTTCTTC,CSASWSGRGYEQFF
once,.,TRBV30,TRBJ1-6,TGTGCCTGGAGTGTATACAGGGAGAATTCACCCCTCCACTTT,CAWSVYRENSPLHF
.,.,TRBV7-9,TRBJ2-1,TGTGCCAGCAGCTTAGTCGAGCTCGGGGTGCAGTTCTTC,CASSLVELGVQFF
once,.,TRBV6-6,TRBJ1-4,TGTGCCAGCAGTTCCCCGGGGGGGGTGGATGAAAAACTGTTTTTT,CASSSPGGVDEKLFF
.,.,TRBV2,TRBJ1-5,TGTGCCAGCAGCCCGACAGAGCAGCCCCAGCATTTT,CASSPTEQPQHF
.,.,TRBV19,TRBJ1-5,TGTGCCAGTAGCCCCGGGGAGCCGCATCAGCCCCAGCATTTT,CASSPGEPHQPQHF
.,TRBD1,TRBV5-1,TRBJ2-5,TGCGCCAGCAGCTTGGTACCGGGACAGGGGTACCAAGAGACCCAGTACTTC,CASSLVPGQGYQETQYF
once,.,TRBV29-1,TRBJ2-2,TGCAGCGTTGAAGGAGGGCTGACCGGGGAGCTGTTTTTT,CSVEGGLTGELFF
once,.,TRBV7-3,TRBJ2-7,TGTGCCAGCAGCGCCAGGGGGGGAGCGTACGAGCAGTACTTC,CASSARGGAYEQYF
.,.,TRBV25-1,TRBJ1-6,TGTGCCAGCAGTGATGTGTATTCACCCCTCCACTTT,CASSDVYSPLHF
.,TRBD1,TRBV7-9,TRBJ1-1,TGTGCCAGCAGCTTTTGGACAGGGGACACTGAAGCTTTCTTT,CASSFWTGDTEAFF
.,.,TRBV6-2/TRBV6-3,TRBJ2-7,TGTGCCAGCAGTCTCGACAGCCCCGAGCAGTACTTC,CASSLDSPEQYF
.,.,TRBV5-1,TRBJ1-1,TGCGCCAGCAGCTTGGCCGCCGGAAACACTGAAGCTTTCTTT,CASSLAAGNTEAFF
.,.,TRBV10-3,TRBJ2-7,TGTGCCATCGGGACGGCCTCCTACGAGCAGTACTTC,CAIGTASYEQYF
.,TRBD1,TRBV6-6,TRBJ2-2,TGTGCCAGCAGCCAGTCGGGACAGGGGTTTTCCGGGGAGCTGTTTTTT,CASSQSGQGFSGELFF
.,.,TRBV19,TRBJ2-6,TGTGCCAGTAATTCAGGCAGACCCTCTGGGGCCAACGTCCTGACTTTC,CASNSGRPSGANVLTF
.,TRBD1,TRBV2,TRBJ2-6,TGTGCCAGCAGTGAGACAGGGGCAGGGGCCAACGTCCTGACTTTC,CASSETGAGANVLTF
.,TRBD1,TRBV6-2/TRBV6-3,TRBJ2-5,TGTGCCAGCAGTTACTCCCCGGGACAGCAAGAGACCCAGTACTTC,CASSYSPGQQETQYF
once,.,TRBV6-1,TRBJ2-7,TGTGCCAGCAGTGAACAGGGGCCCTACGAGCAGTACTTC,CASSEQGPYEQYF
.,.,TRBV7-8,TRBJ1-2,TGTGCCAGCGCCGGGACGTCGCTTGGCTACACCTTC,CASAGTSLGYTF
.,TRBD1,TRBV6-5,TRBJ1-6,TGTGCCAGCAGTTACCAGGACAGGGGAGGTTCACCCCTCCACTTT,CASSYQDRGGSPLHF
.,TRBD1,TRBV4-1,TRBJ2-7,TGCGCCAGCAGCCAGCGGACAGGAATAGGAGACGAGCAGTACTTC,CASSQRTGIGDEQYF
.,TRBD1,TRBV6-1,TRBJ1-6,TGTGCCAGCAGTGCGGGACAGGGAAGGAGTAGTTCACCCCTCCACTTT,CASSAGQGRSSSPLHF
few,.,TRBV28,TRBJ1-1,TGTGCCAGCAGCTCAGGGGCAGGGGCGTACACTGAAGCTTTCTTT,CASSSGAGAYTEAFF
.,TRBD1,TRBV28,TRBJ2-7,TGTGCCAGCAGGCAAACAGGCAGGGGGTACGAGCAGTACTTC,CASRQTGRGYEQYF
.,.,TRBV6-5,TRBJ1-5,TGTGCCAGCAGTCGTGACAGGACCTATCAGCCCCAGCATTTT,CASSRDRTYQPQHF
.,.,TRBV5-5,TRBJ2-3,TGTGCCAGCAGCCCCCCCGGGACTCAACTCAGGGCTGATACGCAGTATTTT,CASSPPGTQLRADTQYF
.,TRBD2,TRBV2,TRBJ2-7,TGTGCCAGCAGTGAAATAGCGGGAGGGCCCCACGAGCAGTACTTC,CASSEIAGGPHEQYF
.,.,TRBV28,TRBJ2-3,TGTGCCAGCAGTGACAGGCGCGCCAAGTATTTT,CASSDRRAKYF
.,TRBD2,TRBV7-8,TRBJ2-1,TGTGCCAGCAGCTTAAACACTCCGGGACTAGCGGGAGAGGGGGAGCAGTTCTTC,CASSLNTPGLAGEGEQFF
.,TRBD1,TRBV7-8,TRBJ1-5,TGTGCCAGCAGCTTATCAGGGGGGAGCAATCAGCCCCAGCATTTT,CASSLSGGSNQPQHF
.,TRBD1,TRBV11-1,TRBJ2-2,TGTGCCAGCCGGCCCGGGACAGTCAACACCGGGGAGCTGTTTTTT,CASRPGTVNTGELFF
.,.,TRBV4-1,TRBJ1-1,TGCGCCAGCAGCCAAGGGGGGTTCGCCCGAAGAATTGAAGCTTTCTTT,CASSQGGFARRIEAFF
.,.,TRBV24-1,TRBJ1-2,TGTGCCACCAGTGATTTGGCAGGGGATGGCGGCTACACCTTC,CATSDLAGDGGYTF